Below are 20 T cell receptor beta chains sequenced from a single sample in a study of shared clonotypes between healthy human individuals. TCRdb's table, derived via immunoSEQ multiplex PCR, lists solely in-frame clones and lacks some. The profile shows around 1,900,000 clones, 90% to 95% of them singletons. It was CD45RO-negative cells, positively selected for CCR7, that made up naive CD8 cells, with terminally differentiated effector memory CD45RA+ cells excluded. The sample comprised naive CD8+ T cells from PBMCs. Receptors originate from a man between 18 and 35 years old in good health. Some clones in this sample may be carry-over from other donors' samples.

The rearrangement joins TRBV21-1 to TRBJ1-1; whether TRBD1, the table's D call, matches the DNA was not checked. TRBV21-1 is termed a pseudogene. The CDR3 length is 15 residues. The CDR3 sequence is CASSHTGAQNTEAFF. In nucleotides, the CDR3 is TGTGCCAGCAGCCATACAGGGGCCCAGAACACTGAAGCTTTCTTT.

This chain connects TRBV7-9 to TRBJ2-7; D may match TRBD1 or TRBD2 (5 bases each). This CDR3 spans 14 amino acids. V was cut by 4 bases and J by 3 bases, with 13 bases left in between. Germline loops: CDR1 SEHNR, CDR2 FQNEAQ (reference sequence). CDR3: CASSSRDGNYEQYF. CDR3 coding DNA: TGTGCCAGCAGCTCCCGGGACGGAAACTACGAGCAGTACTTC.

The chain uses TRBV7-9 and TRBJ2-1; 11 bases match TRBD2. Germline CDR1 and CDR2: SEHNR and FQNEAQ (reference sequence). The CDR3 has 17 amino acids. Trimming cost V 5 bases and J 4 bases; bases outside gene matches: 10. This CDR3 is CASSPRSSGGKYNEQFF. The CDR3 nucleotides are TGTGCCAGCAGCCCCCGGTCTAGCGGGGGGAAGTACAATGAGCAGTTCTTC.

This chain connects TRBV6-5 to TRBJ2-7, with D possibly being TRBD1 (6 bases). Trimming left V 2 bases short and J 5 bases short, with 10 bases between. The CDR3 has 13 residues. Germline V lookup: CDR1 MNHEY, CDR2 SVGAGI. The CDR3: CASSYGQRHEQYF. The CDR3 nucleotides read TGTGCCAGCAGTTACGGACAGAGACACGAGCAGTACTTC.

V usage is TRBV9 and J usage is TRBJ1-4; D possibly corresponds to TRBD1 (5 bases). Germline CDR1 SGDLS, CDR2 YYNGEE. The length of the CDR3 is 15 residues. Deletions cut 4 bases from V and 3 bases from J, with 13 bases between. The CDR3 DNA reads as TGTGCCAGCAGCATAAGAGGGACCCCTAATGAAAAACTGTTTTTT. Translation gives CASSIRGTPNEKLFF.

This clone appeared a single time. The rearrangement uses TRBV28 and TRBJ2-7; TRBD2 agrees at 11 bases. CDR3 length: 18 amino acids. The V segment lost 6 bases and the J segment 0 bases; nucleotides outside the gene matches: 13. CDR1 is MDHEN and CDR2 is SYDVKM in the germline V gene. The CDR3 reads CASSTGSSGRYPSYEQYF. CDR3 coding DNA: TGTGCCAGCAGCACAGGGTCTAGCGGGAGGTACCCCTCCTACGAGCAGTACTTC.

This chain connects TRBV7-9 to TRBJ1-1; no definite D call. Germline V lookup: CDR1 SEHNR, CDR2 FQNEAQ (reference sequence). CDR3 length: 19 amino acids. Trimming stripped 5 bases from V and 5 bases from J, with 30 bases between. In DNA form, the CDR3 reads TGTGCCAGCAGCCCCAAGCCGCTAGGACGGTGGAGTGTTGGGACTGAAGCTTTCTTT. Its protein product is CASSPKPLGRWSVGTEAFF.

This chain links TRBV6-5 with TRBJ2-2; tentatively, D is TRBD1 (6 bases). Per germline, CDR1 MNHEY and CDR2 SVGAGI. The CDR3 sequence is 15 residues long. Trimming removed 2 bases from V and 7 bases from J, with 14 bases in between. CDR3 DNA sequence: TGTGCCAGCAGTTACGGGGGCTCGTGGGACGGGGAGCTGTTTTTT. Amino acid sequence: CASSYGGSWDGELFF.

The rearrangement uses TRBV5-8 and TRBJ2-7; TRBD2 matches at 13 bases. Germline-derived CDR1 and CDR2 are SGHTS and YDEGEE. There are 18 residues in the CDR3. V dropped 7 bases and J dropped 3; count of bases not matched to a gene: 16. The CDR3 here is CASFPGLAGLTLGYEQYF. Here the CDR3 DNA reads TGTGCCAGCTTCCCGGGACTAGCGGGACTTACCCTTGGCTACGAGCAGTACTTC.

The J gene is TRBJ1-6, the V gene TRBV5-6; D is unclear. Germline CDR1 SGHDT, CDR2 YYEEEE. This CDR3 has 14 amino acids. V was clipped by 4 bases and J by 10 bases, with 15 bases between them. CDR3 protein: CASSRRRVVSPLHF. The CDR3 bases are TGTGCCAGCAGCCGTAGGAGGGTGGTATCACCCCTCCACTTT.

This clone was counted a single time. J is TRBJ2-3 and V is TRBV25-1; D not certain. V shed 5 bases and J shed 0 bases, with 18 bases lying between them. The CDR3 is 17 amino acids. The germline V gene has CDR1 MGHDK and CDR2 SYGVNS. CDR3 sequence (DNA): TGTGCCAGCAGTATTGGGAACAGCCACCTCAGCACAGATACGCAGTATTTT. Translating gives CASSIGNSHLSTDTQYF.

V and J are TRBV7-9 and TRBJ2-7; TRBD1 agrees at 12 bases. J was trimmed by 4 bases and V by 5 bases; bases with no gene match: 6. Germline V gene data show CDR1 as SEHNR and CDR2 as FQNEAQ (reference sequence). This CDR3 has 15 residues. CDR3 sequence: CASSSEGQGAYEQYF. The CDR3 bases are TGTGCCAGCAGCAGTGAGGGACAGGGGGCTTACGAGCAGTACTTC.

This chain links TRBV19 with TRBJ1-4; D is undetermined. CDR3 length: 15 amino acids. In germline, CDR1 is LNHDA, CDR2 SQIVND (reference sequence). V lost 1 base and J 8 bases, leaving 14 bases between the germline ends. This CDR3 reads CASSIGAEGEEKLFF. CDR3 DNA: TGTGCCAGTAGTATAGGGGCCGAAGGTGAGGAAAAACTGTTTTTT. Together with reference TRBV19 and TRBJ1-4, the CDR3 gives the full variable domain: DGGITQSPKYLFRKEGQNVTLSCEQNLNHDAMYWYRQDPGQGLRLIYYSQIVNDFQKGDIAEGYSVSREKKESFPLTVTSAQKNPTAFYLCASSIGAEGEEKLFFGSGTQLSVL.

This rearrangement joins TRBV25-1 to TRBJ2-2, with 7 positions matching TRBD1. The CDR3 covers 12 residues. Germline V gene data show CDR1 as MGHDK and CDR2 as SYGVNS. V lost 10 bases, J lost 3 bases, and 2 bases stayed unmatched. The CDR3 loop is CATQGDTGELFF. CDR3 nucleotide sequence: TGTGCCACCCAGGGGGACACCGGGGAGCTGTTTTTT. The whole variable domain, filled in from reference TRBV25-1 and TRBJ2-2, reads EADIYQTPRYLVIGTGKKITLECSQTMGHDKMYWYQQDPGMELHLIHYSYGVNSTEKGDLSSESTVSRIRTEHFPLTLESARPSHTSQYLCATQGDTGELFFGEGSRLTVL.

The chain links TRBV4-1 to TRBJ2-3, with 9 bases identical to TRBD1. V shed 2 bases and J 4 bases; nucleotides not matched to a gene: 10. CDR3 length: 17 residues. Germline values: CDR1 MGHRA, CDR2 YSYEKL. The CDR3 DNA follows: TGCGCCAGCAGCCAAAGGATAGGGGACAGGGAATCAGATACGCAGTATTTT. Protein: CASSQRIGDRESDTQYF.

This clone came up once. V usage is TRBV19 and J usage is TRBJ1-5; no definite D call. In germline, CDR1 is LNHDA, CDR2 SQIVND (reference sequence). The V end lost 4 bases, the J end lost 5 bases, and 9 bases lay between the germline ends. This CDR3 spans 13 amino acids. The DNA of the CDR3 is TGTGCCAGTAGTAGTGCGGTGCATCAGCCCCAGCATTTT. Its protein product is CASSSAVHQPQHF. Looking up the rest from reference TRBV19 and TRBJ1-5 gives the full variable domain: DGGITQSPKYLFRKEGQNVTLSCEQNLNHDAMYWYRQDPGQGLRLIYYSQIVNDFQKGDIAEGYSVSREKKESFPLTVTSAQKNPTAFYLCASSSAVHQPQHFGDGTRLSIL.

CDR3 DNA: TGTGCCAGCAGTGGGGTCTCTCAGGGGCAGGGGGGAAACACCATATATTTT. Residues: CASSGVSQGQGGNTIYF. The rearrangement uses TRBV6-1 and TRBJ1-3, with D maybe TRBD1 (6 bases). V was shortened by 4 bases and J by 4 bases, with 20 bases between the two germline ends. Germline loops: CDR1 MNHNS, CDR2 SASEGT. The CDR3 is 17 residues long.

The chain couples TRBV5-5 to TRBJ2-7; TRBD1 aligns across 7 bases. V lost 2 bases to trimming and J lost 3 bases; unmatched junction nucleotides: 23. The CDR3 length is 20 residues. Per germline, CDR1 SGHKS and CDR2 YYEKEE (reference sequence). CDR3 sequence reads: CASSLSGLGTAPTEGYEQYF. CDR3 bases: TGTGCCAGCAGCTTAAGCGGTCTCGGGACAGCCCCCACAGAGGGCTACGAGCAGTACTTC.

Of note for this clone: The sample has other DNA sequences that encode this CDR3 too. V and J are TRBV15 and TRBJ1-1; D gene unclear. The CDR3 extends over 12 amino acids. The germline V gene has CDR1 LNHNV and CDR2 YYDKDF (reference sequence). V gave up 6 bases and J gave up 1 base, with 6 bases separating them. The CDR3 DNA reads as TGTGCCACCAGAAGGCGGAACACTGAAGCTTTCTTT. It encodes CATRRRNTEAFF.

In nucleotides, the CDR3 is TGCGCCAGCAGTGAGTCGGGGAGAGGCGAGCAGTACTTC. Translation: CASSESGRGEQYF. This rearrangement joins TRBV10-1 to TRBJ2-7; TRBD2 is a possible D gene (5 bases). Trimming removed 0 bases at V and 6 bases at J, with 9 bases between. This CDR3 spans 13 amino acids. Germline V gene data show CDR1 as WNHNN and CDR2 as SYGVQD (reference sequence).